This entry lists 17 T cell receptor beta chains sequenced from one sample in a study of T cell repertoires in cytomegalovirus infection. TCRdb re-derived calls from the reads in MiXCR, one entry per CDR3 protein. The sample carries hundreds of thousands of distinct CDR3 sequences, around a sixth recorded once. The sample consisted of PBMCs. The receptors here all came from a human donor in good health (CMV status not recorded). Some clones in this sample may be carry-over from other donors' samples.

This clonotype was seen at least ten times. The chain is built from TRBV11-2 and TRBJ2-7; no clear D gene. CDR3 size: 13 residues. Germline assignment: CDR1 SGHAT and CDR2 FQNNGV. V lost 4 bases, J lost 4 bases, and 11 bases lay in between. The chain's CDR3 is CASSSPPRYEQYF. In nucleotides, the CDR3 is TGTGCCAGCAGCTCACCTCCTAGGTACGAGCAGTACTTC. The whole variable domain, remainder taken from reference TRBV11-2 and TRBJ2-7, is EAGVAQSPRYKIIEKRQSVAFWCNPISGHATLYWYQQILGQGPKLLIQFQNNGVVDDSQLPKDRFSAERLKGVDSTLKIQPAKLEDSAVYLCASSSPPRYEQYFGPGTRLTVT.

V usage is TRBV19 and J usage is TRBJ2-5, with 8 positions matching TRBD1. Germline loops: CDR1 LNHDA, CDR2 SQIVND (reference sequence). The ends lost 10 bases at V and 4 bases at J; junction bases unmatched: 17. The CDR3 loop spans 16 amino acids. The CDR3 nucleotides read TGTGCCAACTATACCCGGACAGGGCGAGTCAGAGAGACCCAGTACTTC. Its protein is CANYTRTGRVRETQYF.

The table lists this clonotype with a few counts. J is TRBJ2-1 and V is TRBV18; TRBD1 is a possible D gene (6 bases). From germline, CDR1 is KGHSH and CDR2 LQKENI. The CDR3 loop spans 15 amino acids. Trimming shortened V by 1 base and J by 3 bases, and 10 bases separated the two germline ends. The CDR3 region is CASSPLQGIYNEQFF. The CDR3 region has the DNA TGTGCCAGCTCACCACTGCAGGGGATCTACAATGAGCAGTTCTTC.

This clonotype was counted ten times or more. This rearrangement joins TRBV7-2 to TRBJ2-5, with TRBD2 as a possible D gene (7 bases). V lost 3 bases to trimming and J lost 5 bases, with 16 bases between them. This CDR3 has 15 amino acids. The germline CDR1 and CDR2 sequences are SGHTA and FQGNSA. CDR3 in amino acids: CASSLNTGGGETQYF. DNA of the CDR3: TGTGCCAGCAGCTTGAATACGGGGGGCGGTGAGACCCAGTACTTC.

CDR3 coding DNA: TGTGCCAGCAGCTTTTATTTGGGGAACACTGAAGCTTTCTTT. Translation: CASSFYLGNTEAFF. This chain joins TRBV7-4 and TRBJ1-1; D is undetermined. CDR1 and CDR2 (germline): SGHVT, SQSDAQ. The CDR3 sequence is 14 residues long. Trimming shortened V by 3 bases and J by 1 base, and 9 bases separated the two germline ends.

This clonotype came up many times. The chain joins TRBV28 to TRBJ2-3; weak D call: TRBD2 (5 bases). V was trimmed by 2 bases and J by 0 bases, leaving 12 bases between them. The germline V gene encodes CDR1 MDHEN and CDR2 SYDVKM. The CDR3 is 16 amino acids. In nucleotides, the CDR3 is TGTGCCAGCAGTTTACAGAGCGGACCGAGCACAGATACGCAGTATTTT. It is translated as CASSLQSGPSTDTQYF.

This clonotype was counted ten times or more. The chain joins TRBV7-2 to TRBJ2-1; the D gene is possibly TRBD1 (6 bases). The CDR3 runs to 14 residues. Germline CDR1 SGHTA, CDR2 FQGNSA. Trimming removed 5 bases at V and 4 bases at J, with 12 bases between. This CDR3 reads CASSLLGGYNEQFF. CDR3 DNA sequence: TGTGCCAGCAGCCTCCTAGGGGGATACAATGAGCAGTTCTTC. Full variable domain (missing parts from reference TRBV7-2 and TRBJ2-1): GAGVSQSPSNKVTEKGKDVELRCDPISGHTALYWYRQSLGQGLEFLIYFQGNSAPDKSGLPSDRFSAERTGGSVSTLTIQRTQQEDSAVYLCASSLLGGYNEQFFGPGTRLTVL.

With regard to this clonotype: Germline is not matched at one junction end, which may reflect a read error. This chain joins TRBV5-4 and TRBJ1-2, with D possibly TRBD1 on 5 matching bases. Germline V gene sequence: CDR1 SGHNT, CDR2 YYREEE (reference sequence). CDR3 size: 16 residues. The CDR3 protein is CTSSGARGSRAWGYTF. The CDR3, as DNA: TGTACCAGCAGCGGGGCTAGGGGCTCCAGGGCCTGGGGCTACACCTTC.

In its sample, this clonotype was seen a few times. Here the CDR3 reads CASSYGTGVKEQYF. The CDR3 DNA follows: TGTGCCAGCAGTTACGGGACTGGGGTGAAGGAGCAGTACTTC. V and J are TRBV6-1 and TRBJ2-7, with D maybe TRBD2 (6 bases). Trimming left V 5 bases short and J 7 bases short, with 18 bases between. The CDR3 sequence is 14 residues long. Germline CDR1 is MNHNS and CDR2 is SASEGT.

The rearrangement links TRBV29-1 to TRBJ2-5; no clear D gene. Germline assignment: CDR1 SQVTM and CDR2 ANQGSEA. CDR3 length equals 12 residues. Trimming removed 1 base from V and 2 bases from J, with 5 bases in between. The CDR3 sequence: CSVEAQQETQYF. In nucleotides, the CDR3 is TGCAGCGTTGAAGCACAGCAAGAGACCCAGTACTTC. Full variable domain (rest looked up from reference TRBV29-1 and TRBJ2-5): SAVISQKPSRDICQRGTSLTIQCQVDSQVTMMFWYRQQPGQSLTLIATANQGSEATYESGFVIDKFPISRPNLTFSTLTVSNMSPEDSSIYLCSVEAQQETQYFGPGTRLLVL.

This chain links TRBV6-2 or TRBV6-3 with TRBJ2-5, with D possibly TRBD2 on 5 matching bases. CDR3 length equals 14 residues. V was shortened by 5 bases and J by 4 bases, with 14 bases between the two germline ends. CDR1 MNHEY and CDR2 SVGEGT come from the germline V gene. The CDR3 DNA follows: TGTGCCAGCAGTCCACGGGGTGGTCGAGAGACCCAGTACTTC. Its protein is CASSPRGGRETQYF.

V and J are TRBV20-1 and TRBJ2-5, with a possible D match to TRBD1 (5 bases). Trimming shortened V by 6 bases and J by 5 bases, and 16 bases separated the two germline ends. Germline V CDR1 and CDR2: DFQATT, SNEGSKA (reference sequence). This CDR3 comprises 13 residues. The CDR3 region is CSAPHEGVETQYF. For the CDR3, the DNA is TGCAGTGCCCCACATGAAGGGGTGGAGACCCAGTACTTC.

This clonotype has ten or more counts. The chain links TRBV6-6 to TRBJ1-4; 11 nucleotides align to TRBD1. This CDR3 has 20 amino acids. After removal of 0 bases from V and 0 bases from J, the junction contained 9 bases not matched to a gene. Per the germline V gene, CDR1 is MNHNY and CDR2 is SVGAGI (reference sequence). The DNA for the CDR3 is TGTGCCAGCAGTTACTCGATAGGGACAGGGGGATTTACAACTAATGAAAAACTGTTTTTT. Translating gives CASSYSIGTGGFTTNEKLFF.

The chain recombines TRBV6-2 or TRBV6-3 with TRBJ2-1; D is perhaps TRBD2 (6 bases). This CDR3 has 14 amino acids. Germline V lookup: CDR1 MNHEY, CDR2 SVGEGT. The ends were cut back, 5 bases at V and 4 bases at J, with 12 bases in the middle. The DNA for the CDR3 is TGTGCCAGCAGTCCAGACGGGAGATACAATGAGCAGTTCTTC. Its translation: CASSPDGRYNEQFF.

In nucleotides, the CDR3 is TGTGCCAGCAGCTTGTTCAACCGGCGGGGGCAAGAGACCCAGTACTTC. Its protein is CASSLFNRRGQETQYF. V gene TRBV5-6 combines with J gene TRBJ2-5; 7 bases match TRBD2. Germline V gives CDR1 SGHDT, CDR2 YYEEEE. V shed 1 base and J 2 bases; nucleotides not matched to a gene: 8. CDR3 length equals 16 residues. The complete variable domain, with remaining parts taken from reference TRBV5-6 and TRBJ2-5, reads DAGVTQSPTHLIKTRGQQVTLRCSPKSGHDTVSWYQQALGQGPQFIFQYYEEEERQRGNFPDRFSGHQFPNYSSELNVNALLLGDSALYLCASSLFNRRGQETQYFGPGTRLLVL.

This clonotype was seen a handful of times. This sequence joins TRBV5-4 and TRBJ2-3; 8 nucleotides align to TRBD2. CDR1 is SGHNT, CDR2 YYREEE, per germline (reference sequence). The CDR3 sequence is 16 residues long. V shed 0 bases, J shed 6 bases, and the junction held 9 bases outside the gene matches. CDR3 residues: CASSLAVRGGGDTQYF. As DNA, the CDR3 is TGTGCCAGCAGCTTGGCGGTCCGGGGGGGAGGTGATACGCAGTATTTT.

On this clonotype: The junction departs from germline at one end; a sequencing error may be responsible. The gene calls are TRBV4-1 and TRBJ2-1; D is unresolved. Germline assignment: CDR1 MGHRA and CDR2 YSYEKL. The CDR3 consists of 13 residues. The CDR3 sequence: CASSQDALNERFF. The CDR3 nucleotides read TGCGCCAGCAGCCAAGATGCCCTCAATGAGCGGTTCTTC.